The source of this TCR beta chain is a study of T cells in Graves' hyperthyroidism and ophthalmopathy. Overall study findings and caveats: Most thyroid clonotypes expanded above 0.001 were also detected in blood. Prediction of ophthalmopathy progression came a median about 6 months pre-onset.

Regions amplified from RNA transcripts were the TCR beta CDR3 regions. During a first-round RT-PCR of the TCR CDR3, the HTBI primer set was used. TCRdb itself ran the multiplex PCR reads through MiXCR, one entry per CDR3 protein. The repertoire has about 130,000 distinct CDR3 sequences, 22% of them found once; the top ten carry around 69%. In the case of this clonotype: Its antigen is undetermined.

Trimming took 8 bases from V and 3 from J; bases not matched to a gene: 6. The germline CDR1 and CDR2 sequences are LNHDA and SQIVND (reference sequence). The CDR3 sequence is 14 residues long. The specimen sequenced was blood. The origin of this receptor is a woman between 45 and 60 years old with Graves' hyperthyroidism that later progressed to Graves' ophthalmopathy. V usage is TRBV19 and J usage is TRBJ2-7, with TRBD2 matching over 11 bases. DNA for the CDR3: TGTGCCAGTGGAACTAGCGGGAGTATCTACGAGCAGTACTTC. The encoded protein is CASGTSGSIYEQYF. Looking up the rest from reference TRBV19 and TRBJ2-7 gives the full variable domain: DGGITQSPKYLFRKEGQNVTLSCEQNLNHDAMYWYRQDPGQGLRLIYYSQIVNDFQKGDIAEGYSVSREKKESFPLTVTSAQKNPTAFYLCASGTSGSIYEQYFGPGTRLTVT.